This paragraph covers one TCR beta chain sequence. The antigen is undetermined. 5'RACE, which relied on constant-segment primers, yielded TCR alpha and TCR beta cDNA libraries carrying sample barcodes and UMIs. TCRdb itself ran the 5' RACE reads through MiXCR, one entry per CDR3 protein. The sample lists a few hundred thousand distinct CDR3 sequences, 16% seen once, with roughly a fifth in the top ten. The data originate from a study of T-cell memory formation after mild COVID-19. Study background: Largely, the TCR clusters proved donor specific.

Regarding the study as a whole: Mostly located in CM and EM were contracting CD4+ clones, with contracting CD8+ clones located in EMRA. While clones contracting from day 15 to 85 were balanced between CD4 and CD8, later expanders leaned CD4+.

Trimming pared 3 bases from V and 0 bases from J, leaving 10 bases between. Germline loops: CDR1 KGHSH, CDR2 LQKENI. The CDR3 spans 15 residues. The chain joins TRBV18 to TRBJ2-3; D is tentatively TRBD1 or TRBD2 (5 bases each). Sequencing input: PBMCs or a T cell subset sorted from them (not recorded which). This receptor was obtained from a man aged 18 to 29 who had mild COVID-19 (a few samples of this study predate the infection). Cell type and time point are not known. The CDR3 region has the DNA TGTGCCAGCTCACCTTGGGACCCGAGCACAGATACGCAGTATTTT. Its protein is CASSPWDPSTDTQYF.